This passage covers 27 T cell receptor beta chains from one sample sequenced in a study of shared clonotypes between healthy human individuals. Clones were sequenced by immunoSEQ multiplex PCR, and TCRdb holds only the in-frame ones, with some missing. The sample yields roughly 770,000 clones, about 96% seen once. The naive CD8 population came from CD45RO-negative cells selected for CCR7, without terminally differentiated effector memory CD45RA+ cells. The material sequenced was naive CD8+ T cells sorted from blood. The source of these receptors is a man in his thirties or forties in good health.

CDR3 bases: TGTGCCTGGAGTGTACTCGGCCAGACATATGGCTACACCTTC. Translation: CAWSVLGQTYGYTF. V and J are TRBV30 and TRBJ1-2; unclear D gene. Germline CDR1 reads GTSNPN; CDR2 reads SVGIG (reference sequence). CDR3 length: 14 residues. V was clipped by 0 bases and J by 5 bases, with 13 bases between them.

This rearrangement joins TRBV7-9 to TRBJ1-4; no clear D. CDR1 is SEHNR, CDR2 FQNEAQ, per germline (reference sequence). Trimming took 2 bases from V and 7 from J, leaving 8 bases between them. This CDR3 region has 13 residues. The CDR3 reads CASSLNGGEKLFF. The CDR3 bases are TGTGCCAGCAGCTTAAATGGCGGTGAAAAACTGTTTTTT. The full variable domain, with the rest looked up from reference TRBV7-9 and TRBJ1-4, is DTGVSQNPRHKITKRGQNVTFRCDPISEHNRLYWYRQTLGQGPEFLTYFQNEAQLEKSRLLSDRFSAERPKGSFSTLEIQRTEQGDSAMYLCASSLNGGEKLFFGSGTQLSVL.

The chain is built from TRBV5-4 and TRBJ2-1; D ambiguous. V lost 0 bases to trimming and J lost 0 bases, with 10 bases between them. The CDR3 is 16 amino acids. The germline V gene encodes CDR1 SGHNT and CDR2 YYREEE (reference sequence). This CDR3 reads CASSLELSFSYNEQFF. CDR3 in DNA: TGTGCCAGCAGCTTGGAACTTTCTTTCTCCTACAATGAGCAGTTCTTC.

The chain links TRBV27 to TRBJ1-3; 7 bases align to TRBD1. V shed 6 bases and J 12 bases; nucleotides not matched to a gene: 5. Per the germline V gene, CDR1 is MNHEY and CDR2 is SMNVEV (reference sequence). This CDR3 has 11 residues. The CDR3 nucleotides are TGTGCCAGCAGCTCTGGACAGGTCATATATTTT. It encodes CASSSGQVIYF.

CDR3 sequence reads: CASSMAADEQYF. CDR3 nucleotide sequence: TGTGCCAGTAGTATGGCGGCGGATGAGCAGTACTTC. This sequence joins TRBV19 and TRBJ2-7; D gene uncertain. CDR3 length: 12 residues. Germline CDR1 LNHDA, CDR2 SQIVND (reference sequence). V was shortened by 3 bases and J by 7 bases, with 10 bases between the two germline ends.

CDR3 loop: CASSPAGMNQPQHF. The CDR3 DNA reads TGTGCCAGCTCACCAGCAGGGATGAATCAGCCCCAGCATTTT. The chain uses TRBV18 and TRBJ1-5; tentatively, D is TRBD1 (5 bases). This CDR3 is 14 amino acids long. The germline V gene has CDR1 KGHSH and CDR2 LQKENI. V was shortened by 2 bases and J by 4 bases, with 9 bases between the two germline ends.

This clone was observed a single time. This chain uses TRBV27 with TRBJ2-7, with 8 bases aligning to TRBD2. Trimming took 7 bases from V and 3 from J; bases not matched to a gene: 2. Germline V gives CDR1 MNHEY, CDR2 SMNVEV (reference sequence). The CDR3 has 12 amino acids. The CDR3 DNA reads as TGTGCCAGCATCGGGGGGGGCTACGAGCAGTACTTC. It codes for CASIGGGYEQYF.

This clone was counted a single time. The chain carries TRBV28 and TRBJ1-4; D is undetermined. The germline gives CDR1 MDHEN, CDR2 SYDVKM. V lost 6 bases and J lost 0, with 11 bases in between. The CDR3 has 15 residues. The CDR3 DNA reads TGTGCCAGCAGCCCCTTAACTTCAACTAATGAAAAACTGTTTTTT. Its translation is CASSPLTSTNEKLFF.

The V and J genes are TRBV9 and TRBJ2-3; 9 positions match TRBD2. With 4 bases clipped from V and 2 bases from J, the junction kept 23 bases outside the gene matches. This CDR3 comprises 21 residues. CDR1 is SGDLS, CDR2 YYNGEE, per germline. The CDR3 region is CASSLYPDYRLREGPTDTQYF. The CDR3 DNA follows: TGTGCCAGCAGCCTGTACCCAGACTACAGGTTGCGGGAGGGCCCCACAGATACGCAGTATTTT.

This chain joins TRBV2 and TRBJ2-6; a possible D gene is TRBD1 (5 bases). This CDR3 has 14 amino acids. Germline CDR1 reads SNHLY; CDR2 reads FYNNEI. V lost 3 bases, J lost 12 bases, and 15 bases lay in between. The chain's CDR3 is CASSEGRVISVLTF. The DNA of the CDR3 is TGTGCCAGCAGTGAGGGCAGGGTAATATCCGTCCTGACTTTC.

This sequence joins TRBV7-9 and TRBJ2-1; 8 bases agree with TRBD1. This CDR3 contains 12 residues. Per the germline V gene, CDR1 is SEHNR and CDR2 is FQNEAQ (reference sequence). V lost 3 bases, J lost 10 bases, and 2 bases stayed unmatched. This CDR3 reads CASSFDRGEQFF. CDR3 coding DNA: TGTGCCAGCAGCTTTGACAGGGGAGAGCAGTTCTTC.

This clone appeared once. This sequence joins TRBV6-6 and TRBJ2-7; unclear D gene. Germline values: CDR1 MNHNY, CDR2 SVGAGI (reference sequence). Between the trimmed V and J ends, which lost 6 bases and 5 bases, there was a span of 11 bases. The CDR3 consists of 12 residues. The CDR3 coding sequence is TGTGCCAGCAGAATGGCTGGGGACGAGCAGTACTTC. Translating gives CASRMAGDEQYF.

The chain combines TRBV7-8 with TRBJ2-7; D possibly matches TRBD1 or TRBD2 (6 bases each). Trimming cost V 2 bases and J 4 bases, with 18 bases left between them. CDR1 and CDR2 (germline): SGHVS, FQNEAQ. The CDR3 consists of 16 residues. CDR3 region: CASSLLHGGQLYEQYF. The CDR3 nucleotides are TGTGCCAGCAGCTTACTGCATGGGGGGCAGTTGTACGAGCAGTACTTC.

This chain connects TRBV5-1 to TRBJ2-2; 8 bases fit TRBD1. The CDR3 is 17 residues long. Germline CDR1 is SGHRS and CDR2 is YFSETQ. Trimming took 1 base from V and 3 from J; bases not matched to a gene: 8. The chain's CDR3 is CASSLWTGKEDTGELFF. In nucleotides, the CDR3 is TGCGCCAGCAGCTTGTGGACAGGGAAAGAGGACACCGGGGAGCTGTTTTTT.

The rearrangement joins TRBV11-2 to TRBJ2-1, with TRBD2 identical over 9 bases. Germline loops: CDR1 SGHAT, CDR2 FQNNGV. The V gene end was trimmed by 0 bases and the J gene end by 8 bases; junction bases not matched to a gene: 14. The CDR3 is 18 amino acids. The CDR3 region has the DNA TGTGCCAGCAGCTTAGAGAAGCGGGAGGACACATTTCACCATGAGCAGTTCTTC. Residues: CASSLEKREDTFHHEQFF.

This chain uses TRBV7-8 with TRBJ2-7; D call uncertain. The V end lost 5 bases, the J end lost 6 bases, and 11 bases lay between the germline ends. The CDR3 runs 12 residues. The germline V gene encodes CDR1 SGHVS and CDR2 FQNEAQ. The CDR3 DNA sequence: TGTGCCAGCAGCCCGTGGGTCCCCGAGCAGTACTTC. Translation gives CASSPWVPEQYF.

CDR3 sequence: CSVALADYTGELFF. The CDR3 DNA is TGCAGCGTGGCCTTAGCGGATTACACCGGGGAGCTGTTTTTT. The chain recombines TRBV29-1 with TRBJ2-2, with a possible D match to TRBD2 (6 bases). This CDR3 spans 14 amino acids. Germline CDR1 SQVTM, CDR2 ANQGSEA. V gave up 6 bases and J gave up 3 bases, with 14 bases separating them.

The V gene is TRBV7-9, the J gene TRBJ2-7, with D perhaps being TRBD1 or TRBD2 (5 bases each). V was shortened by 5 bases and J by 0 bases, with 11 bases between the two germline ends. CDR1 and CDR2 (germline): SEHNR, FQNEAQ (reference sequence). This CDR3 is built from 14 residues. DNA of the CDR3: TGTGCCAGCAGCCCGAGGGACGCCTCCTACGAGCAGTACTTC. Translating it yields CASSPRDASYEQYF.

V usage is TRBV4-1 and J usage is TRBJ1-1; no clear D. CDR3 length equals 15 residues. V lost 5 bases and J lost 4, with 17 bases in between. Germline V CDR1 and CDR2: MGHRA, YSYEKL. This chain's CDR3 is CASSYFSPEATEAFF. The CDR3 DNA reads TGCGCCAGCAGCTATTTCTCCCCCGAAGCCACTGAAGCTTTCTTT.

Only one count was recorded for this clone. The chain recombines TRBV29-1 with TRBJ2-1; 13 bases fit TRBD2. The CDR3 covers 13 residues. V trimming: 7 bases; J trimming: 7 bases; junction bases outside the gene matches: 4. Germline values: CDR1 SQVTM, CDR2 ANQGSEA. The CDR3 DNA reads as TGCAGCGGGGGACTAGCGGGGAGGAATGAGCAGTTCTTC. It specifies CSGGLAGRNEQFF.

This rearrangement joins TRBV27 to TRBJ2-1; the D is unclear. The V gene's germline CDR1 is MNHEY and CDR2 SMNVEV (reference sequence). The CDR3 consists of 11 residues. Trimming took 6 bases from V and 9 from J, leaving 9 bases between them. The CDR3 nucleotides read TGTGCCAGCAGCACGTCGGGTGAGCAGTTCTTC. It encodes CASSTSGEQFF.

The chain couples TRBV29-1 to TRBJ2-7; D call uncertain. V lost 3 bases and J 6 bases, leaving 12 bases between the germline ends. Germline V gives CDR1 SQVTM, CDR2 ANQGSEA. The CDR3 has 12 amino acids. The CDR3 region has the DNA TGCAGCGTTGAGGCAGGTGGGTTCGAGCAGTACTTC. It specifies CSVEAGGFEQYF.

This chain links TRBV7-2 with TRBJ2-1, with D possibly TRBD1 on 6 matching bases. The germline V and J ends were trimmed by 1 base and 4 bases, with 20 bases remaining between them. Germline CDR1 reads SGHTA; CDR2 reads FQGNSA. The CDR3 extends over 18 amino acids. DNA for the CDR3: TGTGCCAGCAGCTTAGGGTGGCAGGGGAGTTCGGGATACAATGAGCAGTTCTTC. Translated, it gives CASSLGWQGSSGYNEQFF. The full variable domain, with the rest looked up from reference TRBV7-2 and TRBJ2-1, is GAGVSQSPSNKVTEKGKDVELRCDPISGHTALYWYRQSLGQGLEFLIYFQGNSAPDKSGLPSDRFSAERTGGSVSTLTIQRTQQEDSAVYLCASSLGWQGSSGYNEQFFGPGTRLTVL.

The rearrangement uses TRBV5-1 and TRBJ2-7, with 15 bases aligning to TRBD2. Looked up from germline, CDR1 is SGHRS and CDR2 is YFSETQ. Unmatched junction bases numbered 12, after V lost 4 bases and J lost 1 base. The CDR3 is 19 amino acids. The CDR3 here is CASSRHRPGLAGGSYEQYF. DNA of the CDR3: TGCGCCAGCAGCCGCCACAGACCGGGACTAGCGGGAGGATCCTACGAGCAGTACTTC.

The V gene is TRBV11-2, the J gene TRBJ2-1; weak D call: TRBD1 (6 bases). V lost 1 base and J 8 bases, leaving 9 bases between the germline ends. The CDR3 loop spans 13 amino acids. Germline-derived CDR1 and CDR2 are SGHAT and FQNNGV. CDR3 coding DNA: TGTGCCAGCAGCTTAGGGGGGCCGTATGAGCAGTTCTTC. This encodes CASSLGGPYEQFF. The full variable domain, in which reference TRBV11-2 and TRBJ2-1 provide the parts outside the CDR3, is EAGVAQSPRYKIIEKRQSVAFWCNPISGHATLYWYQQILGQGPKLLIQFQNNGVVDDSQLPKDRFSAERLKGVDSTLKIQPAKLEDSAVYLCASSLGGPYEQFFGPGTRLTVL.

The V and J genes are TRBV28 and TRBJ1-1; D gene uncertain. V lost 2 bases, J lost 3 bases, and 7 bases lay in between. Germline CDR1 reads MDHEN; CDR2 reads SYDVKM. CDR3 length: 13 amino acids. CDR3 bases: TGTGCCAGCAGTTTAGTCGAGGACACTGAAGCTTTCTTT. It codes for CASSLVEDTEAFF. The variable domain in full, with the rest retrieved from reference TRBV28 and TRBJ1-1, is DVKVTQSSRYLVKRTGEKVFLECVQDMDHENMFWYRQDPGLGLRLIYFSYDVKMKEKGDIPEGYSVSREKKERFSLILESASTNQTSMYLCASSLVEDTEAFFGQGTRLTVV.

V usage is TRBV2 and J usage is TRBJ1-2, with 7 positions matching TRBD1. The CDR3 loop spans 14 amino acids. With 1 base clipped from V and 4 bases from J, the junction kept 3 bases outside the gene matches. Germline assignment: CDR1 SNHLY and CDR2 FYNNEI. CDR3 coding DNA: TGTGCCAGCAGTGAAGGAGGGGGCGTCTATGGCTACACCTTC. Translated: CASSEGGGVYGYTF.